The T cell receptor (beta chain) under discussion was sequenced for a study of beta chain features in type 1 diabetes. Broader study findings: Type 1 diabetes patients had TCRB CDR3s that were shorter (moderately but significantly so) in all four CD4+ subsets.

The CDR3 has 14 residues. Trimming removed 1 base from V and 3 bases from J, with 10 bases in between. Germline CDR1 is SQVTM and CDR2 is ANQGSEA. A word on this clone: Its antigen is not known.

Every bit of the isolated RNA underwent reverse transcription, so sequencing read expressed TCRB transcripts. Produced via immunoSEQ multiplex PCR; TCRdb's table is partial and in-frame only. The repertoire holds hundreds of thousands of clones, with roughly 9% as singletons. This TCR was recovered from a man younger than 40 with type 1 diabetes. The chain employs TRBV29-1 and TRBJ1-3; D unresolved. The specimen was central memory CD4+ T cells from blood. The CDR3 nucleotides read TGCAGCGTTGAAGGAGGGCTTGGTGGAAACACCATATATTTT. This codes for CSVEGGLGGNTIYF. Full variable domain (remainder filled in from reference TRBV29-1 and TRBJ1-3): SAVISQKPSRDICQRGTSLTIQCQVDSQVTMMFWYRQQPGQSLTLIATANQGSEATYESGFVIDKFPISRPNLTFSTLTVSNMSPEDSSIYLCSVEGGLGGNTIYFGEGSWLTVV.